This entry is about one T cell receptor beta chain. Its antigen is as yet unknown. Germline CDR1 reads SGHDN; CDR2 reads FVKESK. This CDR3 has 14 residues. Trimming stripped 4 bases from V and 0 bases from J, with 7 bases between. The data derive from a study of beta chain features in type 1 diabetes. General study points: Equally in patients and controls, shorter templates might have been favored by PCR. Type 1 diabetes patients showed a moderate but significant shortening of TCRB CDR3s in all four CD4+ subsets. At VDJ recombination sites, type 1 diabetes patients had fewer insertions and more deleted nucleotides. Possibly, sequencing cDNA over-represented cells that had high TCR expression levels.

TCRB transcripts that were expressed got sequenced, as all of the isolated RNA had been reverse transcribed. Profiling relied on immunoSEQ multiplex PCR, and the TCRdb table lists in-frame clones only, not all of them. Here the sample spans roughly 340,000 clones, approximately 12% being singletons. CD4+ naive, central memory, regulatory and stem cell-like memory subsets were isolated by sorting on CD45RO/CCR7/CD25/CD127/CD95/CD27. The sequence was obtained from a woman younger than 30 with type 1 diabetes. The source material was naive CD4+ T cells from blood. The chain links TRBV14 to TRBJ2-1; D gene ambiguous. CDR3 nucleotide sequence: TGTGCCAGCAGCCCGATTAGCTCCTACAATGAGCAGTTCTTC. This gives the protein CASSPISSYNEQFF.